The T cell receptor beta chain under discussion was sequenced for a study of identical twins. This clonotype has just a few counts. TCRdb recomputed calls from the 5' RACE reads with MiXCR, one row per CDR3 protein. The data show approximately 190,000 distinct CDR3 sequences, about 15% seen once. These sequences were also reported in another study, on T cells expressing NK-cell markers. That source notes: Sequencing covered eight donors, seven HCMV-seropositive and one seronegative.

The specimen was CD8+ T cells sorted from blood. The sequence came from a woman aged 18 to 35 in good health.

CDR3 loop: CASSSRENTGELFF. The CDR3 DNA sequence: TGTGCCAGCAGCTCCCGGGAGAACACCGGGGAGCTGTTTTTT. The rearrangement uses TRBV11-2 and TRBJ2-2; tentatively, D is TRBD2 (5 bases). This CDR3 is 14 amino acids long. CDR1 SGHAT and CDR2 FQNNGV come from the germline V gene. V shed 4 bases and J shed 1 base, with 7 bases lying between them.